These T cell receptor beta chains were read from a single sample in a study of blood T cell repertoires in COVID-19. Clones were read by immunoSEQ multiplex PCR, and TCRdb kept only the in-frame ones, dropping some. Of roughly 41,000 clones in the sample, 88% were seen once. Sequences were obtained from peripheral blood. These receptors originate from a human donor in a cohort sampled during active COVID-19. The conserved cysteine and the conserved F or W are not part of the CDR3 here.

V: TRBV27; J: TRBJ2-7; CDR3: ASNTVFGGLAYEQY
V: TRBV5-1; J: TRBJ2-3; CDR3: ASSFIAGVVGDTQY
V: TRBV11-3; J: TRBJ1-1; CDR3: ASSPGQRTEAF
V: TRBV6-2/TRBV6-3; J: TRBJ2-1; CDR3: ASSYQPDSYNEQF
V: TRBV10-2; J: TRBJ1-1; CDR3: ASKEQTDTEAF
V: TRBV7-9; J: TRBJ2-1; CDR3: ASSAGLAVYNEQF
V: TRBV10-2; J: TRBJ1-5; CDR3: ASSEWGQEHQPQH
V: TRBV28; J: TRBJ2-3; CDR3: ASSFGVVPDTQY
V: TRBV5-8; J: TRBJ1-1; CDR3: ASSLYRIGRGYTEAF
V: TRBV5-8; J: TRBJ2-1; CDR3: ASSFGRVTGREYFNEQF
V: TRBV13; J: TRBJ2-3; CDR3: ASSLIAGEGDTQY
V: TRBV7-3; J: TRBJ2-2; CDR3: ASSLGLAGGPGELF
V: TRBV3-1/TRBV3-2; J: TRBJ1-1; CDR3: ASSQGGGGEGTEAF
V: TRBV7-6; J: TRBJ1-3; CDR3: ASSLVTPGQGNTIY
V: TRBV30; J: TRBJ2-5; CDR3: AWSAPLAGVGETQY
V: TRBV5-1; J: TRBJ2-3; CDR3: ASSLQTGGVTDTQY
V: TRBV7-3; J: TRBJ2-5; CDR3: ASSSNTGGAGETQY
V: TRBV21-1; J: TRBJ2-7; CDR3: ASSSEPTPPCYEQY
V: TRBV14; J: TRBJ1-1; CDR3: ASSPPAVRGAF
V: TRBV7-2; J: TRBJ2-3; CDR3: ASSLDAGATDTQY
V: TRBV30; J: TRBJ1-1; CDR3: AWSVTTNTEAF
V: TRBV20-1; J: TRBJ1-1; CDR3: SASSGGRTEAF
V: TRBV5-6; J: TRBJ1-2; CDR3: ASSPTLTGSPYGYT
V: TRBV11-3; J: TRBJ2-1; CDR3: ASSLGTGGVNEQF
V: TRBV6-5; J: TRBJ1-2; CDR3: ASSYGGDYGYT
V: TRBV5-3; J: TRBJ2-1; CDR3: ARSLKTSKPQNYNEQF
V: TRBV28; J: TRBJ2-7; CDR3: ASSVAGVFNEQY
V: TRBV6-5; J: TRBJ2-7; CDR3: ASSPPGAPEQY
V: TRBV6-6; J: TRBJ2-5; CDR3: ASFSGIFQETQY
V: TRBV6-6; J: TRBJ1-4; CDR3: ASSSRDEKLF
V: TRBV4-1; J: TRBJ1-5; CDR3: ASSQDGRGIDQPQH
V: TRBV12-3/TRBV12-4; J: TRBJ2-5; CDR3: ASSEESQETQY
V: TRBV27; J: TRBJ2-1; CDR3: ASSYPDNEQF
V: TRBV6-6; J: TRBJ2-1; CDR3: ASSYSAGTYNEQF
V: TRBV2; J: TRBJ2-1; CDR3: ASSEAGGSSYNEQF
V: TRBV24-1; J: TRBJ1-1; CDR3: ATSDSGDTEAF
V: TRBV27; J: TRBJ2-5; CDR3: ASSLTSGRQETQY
V: TRBV6-5; J: TRBJ1-5; CDR3: ASSGFGGNQPQH
V: TRBV5-4; J: TRBJ2-3; CDR3: ASSFGGGRARDTQY
V: TRBV10-3; J: TRBJ2-7; CDR3: AISESSYEQY
V: TRBV3-1/TRBV3-2; J: TRBJ2-2; CDR3: ASSQDPGLAGGPAGELF
V: TRBV27; J: TRBJ2-1; CDR3: ASSLFQVAPLYNEQF
V: TRBV5-6; J: TRBJ2-1; CDR3: ASSLLPFTWGGLVKQF
V: TRBV14; J: TRBJ1-2; CDR3: ASSQEHRGDGYT
V: TRBV4-1; J: TRBJ2-7; CDR3: ASSQGTSGAPYEQY